This T cell receptor (beta chain) derives from a study of regulatory T cells in long-lasting Graves disease. The J segment lost 0 bases and the V segment lost 1 base, leaving 9 bases of the junction unmatched. CDR1 SGHVS and CDR2 FNYEAQ come from the germline V gene. The CDR3 runs 19 residues. CDR3-region Arm-PCR and iRepertoire HTBI primers produced the TCR beta libraries. As originally analysed: Across samples, around 60 TRBV and 13 to 15 TRBJ segments were found. TCRdb called the multiplex PCR reads again in MiXCR, with one record for every CDR3 protein. It is TCRdb's table, rather than the study itself, that gives the V and J calls and clone size. The sample includes more than 350,000 distinct CDR3 sequences, 14% to 15% of them seen just once. This clonotype appeared a few times. Time point in this sample: newly diagnosed GD, antithyroid drugs for less than 3 months. Isolated PBMC RNA provided the starting material for the TCR library.

These data were also filed under a second study, of T cells in Graves' hyperthyroidism and ophthalmopathy. This second study notes: Graves' hyperthyroidism was deemed stable given no ophthalmopathy progression within 18 months. Ophthalmopathy could be told apart from stable hyperthyroidism with a 13 V-J model. Ophthalmopathy got predicted by the model a median approximately 6.3 months before its onset.

The chain is built from TRBV7-6 and TRBJ2-6; 7 bases line up with TRBD1. Sequencing used peripheral blood mononuclear cells (PBMCs), obtained at new diagnosis, from a patient treated with antithyroid drugs. The sequence was obtained from a woman aged 25 to 39 with Graves disease. This CDR3 reads CASSLVLRQGVSGANVLTF. The CDR3 DNA is TGTGCCAGCAGCTTAGTTCTGAGACAGGGAGTCTCTGGGGCCAACGTCCTGACTTTC.